A selection of T cell receptor beta chains follows, all from one sample in a study of T cell repertoires in cytomegalovirus infection. Each CDR3 protein gets one entry after TCRdb re-called the reads with MiXCR. The sample records fewer than 200,000 distinct CDR3 sequences, over 13% being singletons. The material sequenced was PBMCs. These receptors were collected from a human donor in good health (CMV status not recorded). Some clones in this sample may be carry-over from other donors' samples. CDR3s include the opening cysteine and the closing phenylalanine or tryptophan. D genes are given only for firm matches. Clone size is stated in some rows and not others, as once, few, many or a class when expanded.

TRBJ2-2 - - TRBV18 CASTRYDRDYTGELFF TGTGCCAGCACCCGATATGACAGGGACTACACCGGGGAGCTGTTTTTT
TRBJ1-5 TRBD1 - TRBV6-1 CASSWDSRFNQPQHF TGTGCCAGCAGCTGGGACAGCCGTTTCAATCAGCCCCAGCATTTT
TRBJ2-1 - many TRBV7-8 CASTPARAPDNEQFF TGTGCCAGCACCCCAGCCCGGGCCCCGGACAATGAGCAGTTCTTC
TRBJ1-6 - few TRBV4-2 CASSQEGPSLGYNSPLHF TGTGCCAGCAGCCAAGAAGGGCCGTCTCTTGGCTATAATTCACCCCTCCACTTT
TRBJ2-2 TRBD1 few TRBV6-1 CASSAVDRGNTGELFF TGTGCCAGCAGTGCCGTGGACAGGGGGAACACCGGGGAGCTGTTTTTT
TRBJ2-7 - few TRBV20-1 CSARGRAGDGQQYF TGCAGTGCTAGAGGTCGGGCAGGGGACGGCCAGCAGTACTTC
TRBJ2-1 - many TRBV7-2 CASSFQGPSYNEQFF TGTGCCAGCAGCTTCCAGGGACCCTCCTACAATGAGCAGTTCTTC
TRBJ1-2 TRBD1 - TRBV29-1 CSVTGTGELYGYTF TGCAGCGTTACCGGGACAGGGGAACTCTATGGCTACACCTTC
TRBJ2-4 TRBD1 many TRBV12-3/TRBV12-4 CASSPDRRGWANIQYF TGTGCCAGCAGCCCGGACAGGAGAGGGTGGGCAAACATTCAGTACTTC
TRBJ2-2 TRBD1 - TRBV2 CASSSGTGVGELFF TGTGCCAGCAGTTCCGGGACAGGGGTCGGGGAGCTGTTTTTT
TRBJ2-1 - - TRBV7-9 CASSLARAGDEQFF TGTGCCAGCAGCTTAGCCAGGGCCGGGGATGAGCAGTTCTTC
TRBJ2-5 - - TRBV7-9 CASSSPEGGKETQYF TGTGCCAGCAGCTCCCCCGAGGGAGGAAAAGAGACCCAGTACTTC
TRBJ1-2 - - TRBV11-2 CASRRQLVGYTF TGTGCCAGCAGACGCCAGTTGGTTGGCTACACCTTC
TRBJ2-2 TRBD2 many TRBV7-2 CASSSREGLGELFF TGTGCCAGCAGCTCGCGGGAGGGGTTAGGGGAGCTGTTTTTT
TRBJ2-1 - many TRBV7-6 CASSFRGANEQFF TGTGCCAGCAGCTTTCGAGGGGCCAATGAGCAGTTCTTC
TRBJ1-1 TRBD1 many TRBV7-9 CASGTGVTEAFF TGTGCCAGCGGGACAGGGGTCACTGAAGCTTTCTTT
TRBJ2-7 TRBD2 - TRBV28 CASSSPGLAAGGIEQYF TGTGCCAGCAGTTCTCCGGGACTAGCGGCGGGGGGTATCGAGCAGTACTTC
TRBJ2-7 - few TRBV10-3 CASTVTRGSYEQYF TGTGCCAGCACCGTGACTAGAGGGAGCTACGAGCAGTACTTC
TRBJ1-3 - many TRBV6-2/TRBV6-3 CASSRRSAGNTIYF TGTGCCAGCAGCAGGAGAAGCGCTGGAAACACCATATATTTT
TRBJ2-1 TRBD2 many TRBV7-9 CASSLNPGLAGPADEQFF TGTGCCAGCAGCTTGAACCCGGGACTAGCGGGGCCCGCAGATGAGCAGTTCTTC
TRBJ2-7 - many TRBV12-3/TRBV12-4 CASSLGGTSYEQYF TGTGCCAGCAGCTTAGGGGGGACTTCCTACGAGCAGTACTTC
TRBJ2-2 - - TRBV24-1 CATSDSTGRRIGELFF TGTGCCACCAGTGATTCTACAGGCCGGAGGATCGGGGAGCTGTTTTTT
TRBJ1-1 - - TRBV12-3/TRBV12-4 CASSRQSMNTEAFF TGTGCCAGCAGTCGACAGTCCATGAACACTGAAGCTTTCTTT
TRBJ1-5 - many TRBV7-3 CASSPEGASSNQPQHF TGTGCCAGCAGCCCAGAAGGGGCCTCTAGCAATCAGCCCCAGCATTTT
TRBJ2-7 - - TRBV20-1 CSAPGQLRSSYEQYF TGCAGTGCTCCCGGACAGCTACGGAGCTCCTACGAGCAGTACTTC
TRBJ2-5 TRBD2 - TRBV5-4 CASSWPGTSVETQYF TGTGCCAGCAGCTGGCCCGGGACTAGCGTCGAGACCCAGTACTTC
TRBJ1-5 - many TRBV6-2/TRBV6-3 CASSYPQGSQHF TGTGCCAGCAGTTACCCACAGGGATCCCAGCATTTT
TRBJ2-2 TRBD2 few TRBV12-3/TRBV12-4 CATRLAGIGELFF TGTGCCACCAGACTAGCGGGTATCGGGGAGCTGTTTTTT
TRBJ2-2 - many TRBV6-5 CASSLDMNTGELFF TGTGCCAGCAGTCTGGACATGAACACCGGGGAGCTGTTTTTT
TRBJ2-2 TRBD1 few TRBV25-1 CASRPDRGDTGELFF TGTGCCAGCAGGCCGGACAGGGGGGACACCGGGGAGCTGTTTTTT
TRBJ2-5 - - TRBV4-1 CASSLGGRGRQETQYF TGCGCCAGCAGCCTCGGAGGTCGGGGGCGACAAGAGACCCAGTACTTC
TRBJ2-1 - - TRBV12-3/TRBV12-4 CASSLRMAGKTYNEQFF TGTGCCAGCAGTTTACGCATGGCGGGGAAGACCTACAATGAGCAGTTCTTC